This entry describes one T cell receptor beta chain. The data were produced by immunoSEQ multiplex PCR, yet TCRdb's version contains in-frame clones alone and is incomplete. The sample consists of under 200,000 clones, about nine tenths of them appearing once. The V and J ends lost 4 bases and 4 bases, in that order; junction bases with no gene match: 8. This CDR3 region has 15 residues. Germline V gene lookup returns CDR1 SGHTA and CDR2 FQGTGA. The source of the sample is a study of control samples from healthy donors and cancer patients. This rearrangement joins TRBV7-3 to TRBJ1-1, with TRBD1 matching over 8 bases. Material for sequencing was blood. The TCR was taken from a woman aged 30 to 39 in good health. In DNA, the CDR3 is TGTGCCAGCAGCTCCACAGGGGGAAGGGGCACTGAAGCTTTCTTT. Its protein is CASSSTGGRGTEAFF.